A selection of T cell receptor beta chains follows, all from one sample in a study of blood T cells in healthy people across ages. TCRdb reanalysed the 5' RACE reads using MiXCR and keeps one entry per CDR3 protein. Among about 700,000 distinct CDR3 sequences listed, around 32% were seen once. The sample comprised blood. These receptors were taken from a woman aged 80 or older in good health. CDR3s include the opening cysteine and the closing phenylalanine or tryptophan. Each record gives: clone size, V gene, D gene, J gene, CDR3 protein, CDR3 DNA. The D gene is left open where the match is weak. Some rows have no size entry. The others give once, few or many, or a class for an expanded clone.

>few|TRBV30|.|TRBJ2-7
CAWSRDQPYEQYF
TGTGCCTGGAGCCGGGACCAGCCCTACGAGCAGTACTTC
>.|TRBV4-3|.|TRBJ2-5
CASSQDLVSQETQYF
TGCGCCAGCAGCCAAGATTTGGTGTCCCAAGAGACCCAGTACTTC
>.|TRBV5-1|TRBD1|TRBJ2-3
CASSIQGVSTDTQYF
TGCGCCAGCAGCATCCAGGGGGTTAGCACAGATACGCAGTATTTT
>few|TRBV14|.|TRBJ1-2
CASSQVFSMGYTF
TGTGCCAGCAGCCAAGTGTTCTCGATGGGCTACACCTTC
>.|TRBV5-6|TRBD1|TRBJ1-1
CASSQVGRGLGTEAFF
TGTGCCAGCAGCCAGGTCGGCAGGGGGCTGGGCACTGAAGCTTTCTTT
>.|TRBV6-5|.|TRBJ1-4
CASRKSRDGNEKLFF
TGTGCCAGCAGAAAGTCCCGGGACGGGAATGAAAAACTGTTTTTT
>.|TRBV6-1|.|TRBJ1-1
CASTLWGTEAFF
TGTGCCAGCACGCTGTGGGGCACTGAAGCTTTCTTT
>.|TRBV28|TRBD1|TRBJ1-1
CASSLRGRGRATEAFF
TGTGCCAGCAGTTTACGTGGCAGGGGGCGAGCTACTGAAGCTTTCTTT
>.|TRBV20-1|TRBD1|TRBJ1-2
CSAPQGVTYGYTF
TGCAGTGCGCCACAGGGGGTCACTTATGGCTACACCTTC
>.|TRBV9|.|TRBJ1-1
CASSAGTLEEAFF
TGTGCCAGCAGCGCAGGGACACTGGAAGAAGCTTTCTTT
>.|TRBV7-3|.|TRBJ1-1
CASSWTEGDTEAFF
TGTGCCAGCAGTTGGACAGAGGGAGACACTGAAGCTTTCTTT
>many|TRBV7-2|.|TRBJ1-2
CASSHNRDGYTF
TGTGCCAGCAGCCATAACAGGGATGGCTACACCTTC
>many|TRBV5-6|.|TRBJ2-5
CASSLIDHSQETQYF
TGTGCCAGCAGCTTAATCGATCACAGCCAAGAGACCCAGTACTTC
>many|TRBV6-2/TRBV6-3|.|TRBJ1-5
CASSSQGPRQPQHF
TGTGCCAGCAGTTCTCAAGGTCCGAGACAGCCCCAGCATTTT
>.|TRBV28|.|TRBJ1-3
CASSPTDSSSGNTIYF
TGTGCCAGCAGTCCAACAGACAGCAGCTCTGGAAACACCATATATTTT
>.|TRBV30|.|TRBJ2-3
CAWSPSRLGASTDTQYF
TGTGCCTGGAGTCCCTCTCGACTAGGGGCTAGCACAGATACGCAGTATTTT
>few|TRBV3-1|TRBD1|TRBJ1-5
CASSQGWDRRSLQHF
TGTGCCAGCAGCCAAGGATGGGACAGGAGATCCTTACAGCATTTT
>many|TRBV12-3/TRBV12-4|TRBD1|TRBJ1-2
CASSSDRGSHGYTF
TGTGCCAGCAGTTCGGACAGGGGAAGCCATGGCTACACCTTC
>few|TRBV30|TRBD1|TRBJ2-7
CARDRGPYYEQYF
TGTGCACGGGACAGGGGGCCTTACTACGAGCAGTACTTC
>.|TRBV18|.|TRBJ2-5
CASSPPGRGKETQYF
TGTGCCAGCTCACCTCCGGGACGGGGGAAAGAGACCCAGTACTTC
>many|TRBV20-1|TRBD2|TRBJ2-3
CSASIAGTTDTQYF
TGCAGTGCTAGCATAGCGGGGACCACAGATACGCAGTATTTT
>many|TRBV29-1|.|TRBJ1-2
CSVEEARQDSYGYTF
TGCAGCGTTGAAGAGGCCCGACAGGACAGCTATGGCTACACCTTC
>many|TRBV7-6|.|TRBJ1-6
CASSLGSSYNSPLHF
TGCGCCAGCAGCTTGGGGAGCTCCTATAATTCACCCCTCCACTTT
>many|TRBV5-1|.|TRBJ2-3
CASSLGTGDTQYF
TGCGCCAGCAGCTTGGGGACTGGAGATACGCAGTATTTT
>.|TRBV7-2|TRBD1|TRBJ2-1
CASSQDRVRGYNEQFF
TGTGCCAGCAGCCAGGACAGGGTGAGGGGGTACAATGAGCAGTTCTTC
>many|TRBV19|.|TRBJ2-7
CASSIDPGRSTYEQYF
TGTGCCAGTAGTATAGATCCGGGCAGGTCCACCTACGAGCAGTACTTC
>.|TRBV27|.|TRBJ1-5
CASSLIGQNQPQHF
TGTGCCAGCAGTTTAATAGGCCAAAATCAGCCCCAGCATTTT
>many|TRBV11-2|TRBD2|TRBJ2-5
CASSVVAGVETQYF
TGTGCCAGCAGCGTGGTAGCGGGGGTAGAGACCCAGTACTTC
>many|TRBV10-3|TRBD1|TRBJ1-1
CATRGRGTEAFF
TGTGCCACCAGGGGGCGAGGCACTGAAGCTTTCTTT
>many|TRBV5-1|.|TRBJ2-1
CASSLQPGGVYNEQFF
TGCGCCAGCAGCTTACAACCAGGGGGGGTCTACAATGAGCAGTTCTTC
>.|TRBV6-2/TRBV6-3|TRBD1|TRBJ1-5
CASSYGGQRNQPQHF
TGTGCCAGCAGTTACGGGGGACAGAGAAATCAGCCCCAGCATTTT
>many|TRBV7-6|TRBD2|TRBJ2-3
CASSSSGGATDTQYF
TGTGCCAGCAGCTCCAGCGGGGGGGCCACAGATACGCAGTATTTT
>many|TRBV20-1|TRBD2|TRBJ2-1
CSARVAGRNEQFF
TGCAGTGCTAGGGTAGCGGGGAGAAATGAGCAGTTCTTC
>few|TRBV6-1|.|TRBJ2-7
CASSEATTGSYEQYF
TGTGCCAGCAGTGAAGCGACGACAGGATCCTACGAGCAGTACTTC
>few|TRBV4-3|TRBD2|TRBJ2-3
CASSQGGGPSTDTQYF
TGCGCCAGCAGCCAAGGCGGGGGTCCTAGCACAGATACGCAGTATTTT
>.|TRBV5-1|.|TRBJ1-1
CASIGRGASEAFF
TGCGCCAGCATAGGACGGGGGGCATCTGAAGCTTTCTTT
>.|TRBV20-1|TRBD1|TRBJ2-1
CSAIGTGYNEQFF
TGCAGTGCGATCGGGACAGGGTACAATGAGCAGTTCTTC
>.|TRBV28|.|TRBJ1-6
CASSLSIRVPDSPLHF
TGTGCCAGCAGTTTATCCATCCGGGTCCCCGATTCACCCCTCCACTTT
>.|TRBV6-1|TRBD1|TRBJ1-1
CASTPVEGTGRQAFF
TGTGCCAGCACCCCTGTGGAGGGGACAGGGCGACAAGCTTTCTTT
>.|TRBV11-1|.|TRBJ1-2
CASSTPGGFYGYTF
TGTGCCAGCAGCACCCCGGGGGGCTTCTATGGCTACACCTTC
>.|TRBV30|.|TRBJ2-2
CASRGRSTGELFF
TGTGCCTCGCGGGGGCGTTCGACCGGGGAGCTGTTTTTT
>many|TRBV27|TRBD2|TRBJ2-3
CASSLSARRGADTQYF
TGTGCCAGCAGTTTATCGGCCCGTCGGGGGGCAGATACGCAGTATTTT
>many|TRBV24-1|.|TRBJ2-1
CATSDEQVSSYNEQFF
TGTGCCACCAGTGATGAACAGGTGAGCTCCTACAATGAGCAGTTCTTC
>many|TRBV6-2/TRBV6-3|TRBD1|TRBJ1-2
CASSYSFTGAEDYGYTF
TGTGCCAGCAGTTACTCGTTTACAGGGGCAGAGGACTATGGCTACACCTTC